These T cell receptor beta chains were read from a single sample in a study of cytomegalovirus exposure and HLA in healthy donors. TCRdb's table, derived via immunoSEQ multiplex PCR, lists solely in-frame clones and lacks some. This table has around 140,000 clones, roughly 87% appearing once. What was sequenced was PBMCs. These receptors were taken from a young woman in good health and CMV-seronegative. CDR3s include the opening cysteine and the closing phenylalanine or tryptophan. D genes are given only for firm matches. Some rows have no size entry. The others give once, few or many, or a class for an expanded clone.

abundance	v_gene	d_gene	j_gene	CDR3nt	CDR3aa
.	TRBV5-1	TRBD1	TRBJ2-7	TGCGCCAGCAGCTTGGCGGGGGACAGGGCCTACGAGCAGTACTTC	CASSLAGDRAYEQYF
many	TRBV6-1	TRBD1	TRBJ1-6	TGTGCCAGCAGTGAAGCAGGAGACAGGGCAAGTTCACCCCTCCACTTT	CASSEAGDRASSPLHF
.	TRBV5-1	.	TRBJ1-5	TGCGCCAGCAGCCGGGAGGGCAATCAGCCCCAGCATTTT	CASSREGNQPQHF
.	TRBV6-1	.	TRBJ1-1	TGTGCCAGCAGTGATCTGGGGGGAACTGAAGCTTTCTTT	CASSDLGGTEAFF
once	TRBV6-5	TRBD1	TRBJ1-2	TGTGCCAGCAGTCCGGGACAGAACTATGGCTACACCTTC	CASSPGQNYGYTF
.	TRBV2	.	TRBJ2-2	TGTGCCAGCAGTGTGGGGGGGCCGGGCACCGGGGAGCTGTTTTTT	CASSVGGPGTGELFF
.	TRBV4-1	.	TRBJ2-2	TGCGCCAGCAGCCAATGGAGGGGCGGCGGGGAGCTGTTTTTT	CASSQWRGGGELFF
.	TRBV9	.	TRBJ2-7	TGTGCCAGCAGCGTAGGAGGGACTGACTCCTACGAGCAGTACTTC	CASSVGGTDSYEQYF
.	TRBV5-1	.	TRBJ2-2	TGCGCCAGTCTGAGAGGGGGTTTAAACACCGGGGAGCTGTTTTTT	CASLRGGLNTGELFF
.	TRBV6-1	.	TRBJ1-4	TGTGCCAGCAGTCAGGACATCTTTAATGAAAAACTGTTTTTT	CASSQDIFNEKLFF
.	TRBV15	.	TRBJ1-5	TGTGCCACAGCCCAGGGGAGCAATCAGCCCCAGCATTTT	CATAQGSNQPQHF
.	TRBV5-1	TRBD2	TRBJ2-3	TGCGCCAGCAGCTCCCTCGGTAGCGGGGGGAGTCCAGATACGCAGTATTTT	CASSSLGSGGSPDTQYF
.	TRBV7-2	.	TRBJ1-3	TGTGCCAGCAGCCCACTCGGACTTTCTGGAAACACCATATATTTT	CASSPLGLSGNTIYF
.	TRBV19	.	TRBJ1-1	TGTGCCAGTAGCCCCGCGGTTTACAGGGCGGCTGAAGCTTTCTTT	CASSPAVYRAAEAFF
few	TRBV19	.	TRBJ1-2	TGTGCCAGTAGTATAGACGAGGGAACCTATGGCTACACCTTC	CASSIDEGTYGYTF
.	TRBV14	TRBD1	TRBJ2-1	TGTGCCAGCAGCCAAGATACGGCAGGGGGCTATGAGCAGTTCTTC	CASSQDTAGGYEQFF
.	TRBV4-1	.	TRBJ1-2	TGCGCCAGCAGCCGACCCGGGACTAACTATGGCTACACCTTC	CASSRPGTNYGYTF
.	TRBV7-2	TRBD1	TRBJ1-1	TGTGCCAGCAGCTCCCGACAGGGGTCTGGCACTGAAGCTTTCTTT	CASSSRQGSGTEAFF
.	TRBV10-1	TRBD1	TRBJ2-7	TGCGCCAGCAGTGAGCCGGGACAGGGAACTTCCGAGCAGTACTTC	CASSEPGQGTSEQYF
.	TRBV11-2	TRBD1	TRBJ2-7	TGTGCCAGCAGCCAGGCGAACAGGGGGCCGTGCTTC	CASSQANRGPCF
.	TRBV6-5	.	TRBJ1-5	TGTGCCAGCAGTTCAACGGGACTCCGTTTAGAGCCCCAGCATTTT	CASSSTGLRLEPQHF
.	TRBV5-8	.	TRBJ1-1	TGTGCCAGCAGATTGTCCTACAGGACACTGAACGCTTTCTTT	CASRLSYRTLNAFF
.	TRBV7-9	.	TRBJ1-1	TGTGCCAGCAGCTTAGTTTCCGTGAACACTGAAGCTTTCTTT	CASSLVSVNTEAFF
.	TRBV6-5	.	TRBJ1-6	TGTGCCAGCACCCGACAACCAATTGGGCCCCTCCACTTT	CASTRQPIGPLHF
.	TRBV6-5	TRBD1	TRBJ1-1	TGTGCCAGCAGTTATTTCCCTCAGGGGGAGAACACTGAAGCTTTCTTT	CASSYFPQGENTEAFF
.	TRBV27	.	TRBJ1-2	TGTGCCAGCAGTTCCGACCAGGGGCCCTATGGCTACACCTTC	CASSSDQGPYGYTF
once	TRBV18	TRBD1	TRBJ2-4	TGTGCCAGCTCTGTCGACAGGGAAAACATTCAGTACTTC	CASSVDRENIQYF
once	TRBV5-1	.	TRBJ1-2	TGCGCCAGCGGCCTGGACGATCCGCCTAGAGGCTACACCTTC	CASGLDDPPRGYTF
.	TRBV2	.	TRBJ1-2	TGTGCCAGCAGTGAAGCGGGCTGGGGGGGACTGGGCTACACCTTC	CASSEAGWGGLGYTF
.	TRBV7-2	.	TRBJ2-7	TGTGCCAGCAGCCCAAGTCGCGGACATCCCTACGAGCAGTACTTC	CASSPSRGHPYEQYF
.	TRBV5-1	.	TRBJ2-7	TGCGCCAGCAGCGATGGCAGAAACTACGAGCAGTACTTC	CASSDGRNYEQYF
.	TRBV5-6	.	TRBJ2-2	TGTGCCAGCAGCTTGATGGCAGACTACACCGGGGAGCTGTTTTTT	CASSLMADYTGELFF
.	TRBV5-1	.	TRBJ1-1	TGCGCCAGCAGCTTGGAAGTGGTTTCCTATGAAGCTTTCTTT	CASSLEVVSYEAFF
.	TRBV6-5	TRBD1	TRBJ1-1	TGTGCCAGCAGTTACACAACAGGGGGGAACACTGAAGCTTTCTTT	CASSYTTGGNTEAFF
.	TRBV9	TRBD1	TRBJ2-4	TGTGCCAGCAGCGGGCCCGGTACAGGGGCCGGTGGCCGAAACATTCAGTACTTC	CASSGPGTGAGGRNIQYF
.	TRBV2	TRBD1	TRBJ2-1	TGTGCCAGCGATTTGGGACAGGGATCATACAATGAGCAGTTCTTC	CASDLGQGSYNEQFF
.	TRBV2	.	TRBJ1-1	TGTGCCAGCACCAGAAAGACAGAGTTCCCTGAAGCTTTCTTT	CASTRKTEFPEAFF
.	TRBV27	.	TRBJ1-2	TGTGCCAGCAGTTCCGGGGGAAGTGGCTACACCTTC	CASSSGGSGYTF
.	TRBV5-4	TRBD2	TRBJ2-7	TGTGCCAGCAGTAGGACTAGCGGGACCTACGAGCAGTACTTC	CASSRTSGTYEQYF
.	TRBV7-9	.	TRBJ1-2	TGTGCCAGCAGCCGGGGGAATTTGGTTGGTTATGGCTACACCTTC	CASSRGNLVGYGYTF
.	TRBV4-1	.	TRBJ2-1	TGCGCCAGCAGCCGCCTACAGGGTCGTCTTAGCTCCTACAATGAGCAGTTCTTC	CASSRLQGRLSSYNEQFF
.	TRBV7-9	.	TRBJ1-6	TGTGCCAGCAGACAGATCGAAGGTTCACCCCTCCACTTT	CASRQIEGSPLHF
.	TRBV9	.	TRBJ1-4	TGTGCCAGCAGCCCCTTTGGGGGCCTACTGTTTTTT	CASSPFGGLLFF
once	TRBV9	TRBD1	TRBJ2-5	TGTGCCAGCAGCGCGGGACAGGGAGAGACCCAGTACTTC	CASSAGQGETQYF
once	TRBV6-6	.	TRBJ1-2	TGTGCCAGCAGTCGTGGGGGGGAGTATGGCTACACCTTC	CASSRGGEYGYTF
once	TRBV14	TRBD1	TRBJ1-3	TGTGCCAGCAGCCCATATAGGACAGGCTCTGGAAACACCATATATTTT	CASSPYRTGSGNTIYF
once	TRBV6-5	TRBD1	TRBJ2-7	TGTGCCAGCAGTTACTCTACGGGACAGGGGATTTACGAGCAGTACTTC	CASSYSTGQGIYEQYF